These 19 T cell receptor beta chains were all obtained from the same sample, sequenced in a study of cytomegalovirus exposure and HLA in healthy donors. Researchers ran the PCR with 60 Vbeta and 13 Jbeta primers. Only in-frame clones appear in the TCRdb table, and some are missing; sequencing was by immunoSEQ multiplex PCR. In the table there are more than 95,000 clones, around 80% of which are singletons. The sequenced sample was PBMCs. These TCRs come from a woman in her thirties or forties in good health and CMV-seronegative.

The chain carries TRBV19 and TRBJ2-7; 8 bases map to TRBD1. The CDR3 is 14 amino acids. V lost 5 bases and J lost 7; bases outside the gene matches: 10. CDR1 is LNHDA, CDR2 SQIVND, per germline (reference sequence). The CDR3 here is CASSETGGSSEQYF. The CDR3 DNA follows: TGTGCCAGTAGTGAAACAGGGGGTTCCTCGGAGCAGTACTTC.

The chain uses TRBV4-1 and TRBJ2-7; perhaps TRBD1 as D (5 bases). V was trimmed by 1 base and J by 4 bases, leaving 20 bases between them. Germline V gives CDR1 MGHRA, CDR2 YSYEKL. This CDR3 has 17 amino acids. Here the CDR3 DNA reads TGCGCCAGCAGCCAAGTAGGTCGTAGTGGCAGGGATTACGAGCAGTACTTC. Translated, it gives CASSQVGRSGRDYEQYF.

V usage is TRBV7-2 and J usage is TRBJ2-7; no definite D call. Germline loops: CDR1 SGHTA, CDR2 FQGNSA. The CDR3 is made up of 14 amino acids. V was trimmed by 5 bases and J by 3 bases, leaving 14 bases between them. The CDR3 spells CASSLNGVGYEQYF. Written as DNA, the CDR3 is TGTGCCAGCAGCCTCAACGGTGTCGGCTACGAGCAGTACTTC.

The table lists this clone with a few counts. This sequence joins TRBV19 and TRBJ2-1; D possibly corresponds to TRBD1 (6 bases). CDR3 length: 16 residues. Germline assignment: CDR1 LNHDA and CDR2 SQIVND (reference sequence). The germline V and J ends were trimmed by 5 bases and 1 base, with 15 bases remaining between them. In DNA form, the CDR3 reads TGTGCCAGTAGTTTGTTACAGGGTGGATCCTACAATGAGCAGTTCTTC. Amino acids: CASSLLQGGSYNEQFF.

This chain uses TRBV7-9 with TRBJ1-1; D call uncertain. V lost 5 bases and J 4 bases, leaving 8 bases between the germline ends. The CDR3 is 12 amino acids. The germline gives CDR1 SEHNR, CDR2 FQNEAQ (reference sequence). CDR3 bases: TGTGCCAGCAGCCAGGTGAGCACTGAAGCTTTCTTT. It translates to CASSQVSTEAFF.

CDR3 DNA: TGTGCCAGCAGTTTATTGAGGAGCTACGAGCAGTACTTC. This codes for CASSLLRSYEQYF. V usage is TRBV28 and J usage is TRBJ2-7; D is ambiguous. This CDR3 has 13 residues. The V end was cut by 1 base, the J end by 3 bases, with 7 bases between. The germline V gene encodes CDR1 MDHEN and CDR2 SYDVKM.

This clone has more than one count but fewer than ten. The chain joins TRBV27 to TRBJ1-2; 10 positions agree with TRBD1. The J segment lost 5 bases and the V segment lost 0 bases, leaving 6 bases of the junction unmatched. CDR3 length equals 16 residues. Germline CDR1 reads MNHEY; CDR2 reads SMNVEV (reference sequence). The CDR3 DNA follows: TGTGCCAGCAGTTTATCTGGGACAGGGGATAGGTATGGCTACACCTTC. Translated: CASSLSGTGDRYGYTF.

The chain employs TRBV5-6 and TRBJ1-5, with TRBD1 identical over 7 bases. This CDR3 contains 14 residues. J was trimmed by 9 bases and V by 0 bases; bases with no gene match: 6. Germline CDR1 and CDR2: SGHDT and YYEEEE. CDR3 sequence: CASSLGQGLAPQHF. CDR3 bases: TGTGCCAGCAGCTTGGGACAGGGTCTTGCGCCCCAGCATTTT.

This clone was detected only a few times. This chain joins TRBV7-6 and TRBJ2-2; maybe TRBD2 (5 bases). The V gene lost 4 bases and the J gene lost 5 bases, with 11 bases spanning the gap. CDR3 size: 14 residues. Germline V gene data show CDR1 as SGHVS and CDR2 as FNYEAQ. The CDR3 reads CASSYAGWTGELFF. The CDR3 bases are TGTGCCAGCAGCTACGCGGGTTGGACCGGGGAGCTGTTTTTT.

This clone has just a few counts. This chain connects TRBV14 to TRBJ2-5, with 8 bases identical to TRBD2. V shed 3 bases and J 8 bases; nucleotides not matched to a gene: 11. The CDR3 has 15 residues. Germline V gene sequence: CDR1 SGHDN, CDR2 FVKESK. The CDR3 nucleotides read TGTGCCAGCAGCCAGTTTCTAGCGCGGGGGGACACCCAGTACTTC. As protein: CASSQFLARGDTQYF.

In its sample, this clone was seen a few times. The rearrangement joins TRBV27 to TRBJ2-4; maybe TRBD1 (6 bases). This CDR3 spans 17 amino acids. Trimming pared 5 bases from V and 1 base from J, leaving 18 bases between. The germline CDR1 and CDR2 sequences are MNHEY and SMNVEV (reference sequence). CDR3 amino acids: CASSRIPVRGAKNIQYF. The CDR3 nucleotides are TGTGCCAGCAGTCGAATTCCAGTGAGGGGGGCCAAAAACATTCAGTACTTC.

The chain's CDR3 is CASKDRGKGFF. The CDR3 coding sequence is TGTGCCAGCAAAGACAGGGGAAAGGGGTTCTTC. The rearrangement links TRBV28 to TRBJ2-1; 8 bases fit TRBD1. V lost 7 bases, J lost 15 bases, and 8 bases stayed unmatched. Germline V gene sequence: CDR1 MDHEN, CDR2 SYDVKM. The CDR3 loop spans 11 amino acids.

The chain links TRBV5-1 to TRBJ2-1; possible D gene TRBD2, 5 bases. V was trimmed by 2 bases and J by 8 bases, leaving 17 bases between them. The CDR3 is made up of 15 amino acids. Germline-derived CDR1 and CDR2 are SGHRS and YFSETQ. CDR3: CASSLASRLVDEQFF. For the CDR3, the DNA is TGCGCCAGCAGCTTAGCTAGCCGGCTCGTCGATGAGCAGTTCTTC.

The J gene is TRBJ1-1, the V gene TRBV28; D perhaps matches TRBD1 (6 bases). The ends were cut back, 2 bases at V and 1 base at J, with 8 bases in the middle. The CDR3 has 14 amino acids. From germline, CDR1 is MDHEN and CDR2 SYDVKM. This chain's CDR3 is CASSLMTGNTEAFF. The CDR3 DNA is TGTGCCAGCAGTTTAATGACAGGGAACACTGAAGCTTTCTTT.

V and J are TRBV5-4 and TRBJ2-1, with D perhaps matching TRBD1 (5 bases). The V end lost 0 bases, the J end lost 6 bases, and 10 bases lay between the germline ends. The CDR3 is 14 residues long. Germline CDR1 SGHNT, CDR2 YYREEE (reference sequence). The CDR3 region has the DNA TGTGCCAGCAGCTTGGAAGGGGTGAGCAATGAGCAGTTCTTC. This translates into CASSLEGVSNEQFF.

This chain connects TRBV27 to TRBJ1-1; no firm D call. The CDR3 is 14 amino acids. The germline V gene has CDR1 MNHEY and CDR2 SMNVEV (reference sequence). V lost 4 bases and J 3 bases, leaving 12 bases between the germline ends. In nucleotides, the CDR3 is TGTGCCAGCAGTTACACGGCAGGATACACTGAAGCTTTCTTT. Its protein product is CASSYTAGYTEAFF.

This chain links TRBV28 with TRBJ2-7; D is perhaps TRBD2 (5 bases). Trimming removed 0 bases from V and 5 bases from J, with 5 bases in between. Germline-derived CDR1 and CDR2 are MDHEN and SYDVKM. The CDR3 runs to 12 residues. In nucleotides, the CDR3 is TGTGCCAGCAGTTTATGGACTAACGAGCAGTACTTC. It yields the protein CASSLWTNEQYF.

This chain uses TRBV9 with TRBJ1-3; D is possibly TRBD1 (6 bases). The CDR3 totals 16 residues. CDR1 and CDR2 (germline): SGDLS, YYNGEE. V lost 3 bases and J lost 2, with 15 bases in between. The CDR3 sequence: CASSAGGQIPGNTIYF. The DNA for the CDR3 is TGTGCCAGCAGCGCGGGGGGGCAGATACCTGGAAACACCATATATTTT.

This chain uses TRBV27 with TRBJ2-3; 9 bases map to TRBD2. The junction had 18 bases not matched to a gene; V was cut back by 4 bases and J by 4 bases. The germline gives CDR1 MNHEY, CDR2 SMNVEV (reference sequence). CDR3 length: 19 residues. DNA of the CDR3: TGTGCCAGCAGTTGGGTCACTCCGGGACTAGCTGTACGGGCAGATACGCAGTATTTT. This codes for CASSWVTPGLAVRADTQYF.